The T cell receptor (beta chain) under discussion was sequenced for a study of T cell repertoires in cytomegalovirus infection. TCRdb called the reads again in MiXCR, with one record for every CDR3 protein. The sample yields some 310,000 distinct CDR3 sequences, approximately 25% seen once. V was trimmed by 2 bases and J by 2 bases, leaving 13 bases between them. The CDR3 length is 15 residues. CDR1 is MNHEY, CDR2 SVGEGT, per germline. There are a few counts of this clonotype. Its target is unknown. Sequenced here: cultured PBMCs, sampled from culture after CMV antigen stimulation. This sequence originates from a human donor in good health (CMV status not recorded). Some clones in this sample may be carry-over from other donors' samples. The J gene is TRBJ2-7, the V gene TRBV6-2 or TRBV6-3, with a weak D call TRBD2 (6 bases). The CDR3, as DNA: TGTGCCAGCAGTTACCTCGGAGGGCAGGCCTACGAGCAGTACGTC. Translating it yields CASSYLGGQAYEQYV.